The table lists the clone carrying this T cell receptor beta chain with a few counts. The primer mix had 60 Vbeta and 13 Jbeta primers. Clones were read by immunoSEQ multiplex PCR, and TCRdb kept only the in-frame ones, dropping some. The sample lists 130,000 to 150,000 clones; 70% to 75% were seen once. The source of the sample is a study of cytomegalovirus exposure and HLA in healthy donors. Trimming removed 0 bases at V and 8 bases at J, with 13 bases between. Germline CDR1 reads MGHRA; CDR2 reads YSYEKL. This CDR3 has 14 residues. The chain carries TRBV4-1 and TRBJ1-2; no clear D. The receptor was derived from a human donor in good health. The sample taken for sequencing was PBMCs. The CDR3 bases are TGCGCCAGCAGCCAAGAGGAGCCTGGGTGGGGCTACACCTTC. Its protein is CASSQEEPGWGYTF.